One sample yielded the 28 T cell receptor beta chains listed below, sequenced in a study of cytomegalovirus exposure and HLA in healthy donors. Data came from immunoSEQ multiplex PCR; TCRdb stores just in-frame clones and leaves some out. The table includes about 220,000 clones, around nine tenths detected once. Sequenced input: PBMCs. The receptors stem from a man aged 18 to 29 in good health and CMV-seronegative.

This rearrangement joins TRBV7-9 to TRBJ1-6; weak D call: TRBD1 (6 bases). CDR3 length: 15 amino acids. Trimming took 1 base from V and 6 from J, leaving 10 bases between them. The germline V gene encodes CDR1 SEHNR and CDR2 FQNEAQ (reference sequence). DNA of the CDR3: TGTGCCAGCAGCTTAGTATTAGGGGGTAATTCACCCCTCCACTTT. It specifies CASSLVLGGNSPLHF. The whole variable domain, filled in from reference TRBV7-9 and TRBJ1-6, reads DTGVSQNPRHKITKRGQNVTFRCDPISEHNRLYWYRQTLGQGPEFLTYFQNEAQLEKSRLLSDRFSAERPKGSFSTLEIQRTEQGDSAMYLCASSLVLGGNSPLHFGNGTRLTVT.

The rearrangement links TRBV30 to TRBJ1-6, with D maybe TRBD1 (6 bases). This CDR3 has 13 residues. Germline values: CDR1 GTSNPN, CDR2 SVGIG (reference sequence). V was clipped by 5 bases and J by 13 bases, with 18 bases between them. The CDR3 region has the DNA TGTGCCTGGGGGGAGACAGGAGGCGCCCCCCTCCACTTT. Its protein product is CAWGETGGAPLHF.

The rearrangement links TRBV7-2 to TRBJ2-5; D uncertain. The V end lost 5 bases, the J end lost 7 bases, and 8 bases lay between the germline ends. Germline V gene data show CDR1 as SGHTA and CDR2 as FQGNSA. The CDR3 length is 11 residues. CDR3 sequence: CASSPGGTQYF. Written as DNA, the CDR3 is TGTGCCAGCAGCCCGGGTGGGACCCAGTACTTC.

V and J are TRBV7-6 and TRBJ2-3; D gene unclear. CDR1 is SGHVS and CDR2 is FNYEAQ in the germline V gene. V lost 2 bases to trimming and J lost 1 base, with 10 bases between them. The CDR3 has 15 residues. In DNA, the CDR3 is TGTGCCAGCAGCTTACAGGCTTTAGGCACAGATACGCAGTATTTT. This translates into CASSLQALGTDTQYF.

The gene calls are TRBV4-1 and TRBJ2-5, with TRBD2 matching over 13 bases. Germline V CDR1 and CDR2: MGHRA, YSYEKL. The CDR3 sequence is 16 residues long. After removal of 3 bases from V and 4 bases from J, the junction contained 5 bases not matched to a gene. The CDR3 loop is CASSQMGLAGSETQYF. The CDR3 region has the DNA TGCGCCAGCAGCCAGATGGGACTAGCGGGATCAGAGACCCAGTACTTC.

The rearrangement links TRBV2 to TRBJ2-3, with 8 bases lining up with TRBD2. CDR1 is SNHLY and CDR2 is FYNNEI in the germline V gene. This CDR3 has 14 residues. The V segment lost 8 bases and the J segment 6 bases; nucleotides outside the gene matches: 10. The CDR3 nucleotides read TGTGCCAGCGAAGCGGGGGCTAGGCGGGATACGCAGTATTTT. This sequence encodes CASEAGARRDTQYF.

V gene TRBV6-1 combines with J gene TRBJ2-5; tentative D call: TRBD1 (5 bases). Trimming left V 4 bases short and J 4 bases short, with 7 bases between. There are 12 residues in the CDR3. Germline CDR1 reads MNHNS; CDR2 reads SASEGT. The chain's CDR3 is CASSVRGETQYF. The DNA of the CDR3 is TGTGCCAGCAGTGTTAGGGGAGAGACCCAGTACTTC.

The chain couples TRBV5-4 to TRBJ2-3; 7 positions match TRBD2. In germline, CDR1 is SGHNT, CDR2 YYREEE (reference sequence). V lost 0 bases to trimming and J lost 3 bases; unmatched junction nucleotides: 7. The CDR3 sequence is 16 residues long. Here the CDR3 reads CASSLGASGRTDTQYF. DNA for the CDR3: TGTGCCAGCAGCTTGGGGGCTAGCGGCCGAACAGATACGCAGTATTTT.

The chain carries TRBV5-5 and TRBJ1-3; no reliable D call. Per germline, CDR1 SGHKS and CDR2 YYEKEE (reference sequence). Deletions cut 4 bases from V and 2 bases from J, with 13 bases between. The CDR3 has 15 amino acids. This CDR3 reads CASSPSPEAGNTIYF. The CDR3 nucleotides read TGTGCCAGCAGCCCTAGTCCGGAGGCTGGAAACACCATATATTTT.

The chain carries TRBV25-1 and TRBJ1-6; 7 bases align to TRBD1. In germline, CDR1 is MGHDK, CDR2 SYGVNS. With V trimmed by 4 bases and J by 6 bases, 6 bases remained unmatched. The CDR3 length is 15 residues. CDR3 coding DNA: TGTGCCAGCAGTGGGTACACAGGGGCTAATTCACCCCTCCACTTT. Its protein is CASSGYTGANSPLHF.

The rearrangement links TRBV6-1 to TRBJ2-7; the D gene is possibly TRBD2 (5 bases). The CDR3 spans 14 residues. Per germline, CDR1 MNHNS and CDR2 SASEGT. V was clipped by 0 bases and J by 3 bases, with 9 bases between them. As DNA, the CDR3 is TGTGCCAGCAGTGAAGCTCTAAGCGGCTACGAGCAGTACTTC. It is translated as CASSEALSGYEQYF.

This clone appeared a few times. CDR3 DNA: TGTGCCAGCAGCTACGGGGATACGCAGTATTTT. Translating it yields CASSYGDTQYF. The rearrangement joins TRBV7-9 to TRBJ2-3; D is ambiguous. The CDR3 has 11 amino acids. Trimming removed 4 bases at V and 6 bases at J, with 5 bases between. Per germline, CDR1 SEHNR and CDR2 FQNEAQ (reference sequence).

V gene TRBV7-3 combines with J gene TRBJ1-1; D unclear. The CDR3 is made up of 13 amino acids. CDR1 and CDR2 from the germline V gene are SGHTA and FQGTGA. V lost 6 bases and J lost 1, with 9 bases in between. The CDR3: CASRVSPNTEAFF. The CDR3 DNA sequence: TGTGCCAGCAGAGTGAGCCCGAACACTGAAGCTTTCTTT.

V usage is TRBV19 and J usage is TRBJ1-2; D is ambiguous. V lost 3 bases to trimming and J lost 6 bases, with 14 bases between them. CDR1 and CDR2 (germline): LNHDA, SQIVND (reference sequence). The CDR3 contains 14 residues. The CDR3 nucleotides are TGTGCCAGTAGTATTTCGGACTTCTACCATGGCTACACCTTC. Translated, it gives CASSISDFYHGYTF. The whole variable domain, filled in from reference TRBV19 and TRBJ1-2, reads DGGITQSPKYLFRKEGQNVTLSCEQNLNHDAMYWYRQDPGQGLRLIYYSQIVNDFQKGDIAEGYSVSREKKESFPLTVTSAQKNPTAFYLCASSISDFYHGYTFGSGTRLTVV.

CDR3 in amino acids: CASSLLAAGYNEQFF. DNA for the CDR3: TGTGCCAGCAGTCTTCTAGCGGCGGGGTACAATGAGCAGTTCTTC. The chain joins TRBV7-3 to TRBJ2-1, with 7 bases aligning to TRBD2. The germline gives CDR1 SGHTA, CDR2 FQGTGA. Unmatched junction bases numbered 9, after V lost 6 bases and J lost 4 bases. The CDR3 covers 15 residues.

This chain joins TRBV11-2 and TRBJ2-7; no reliable D call. Germline V gene lookup returns CDR1 SGHAT and CDR2 FQNNGV. This CDR3 is built from 11 residues. Deletions cut 4 bases from V and 4 bases from J, with 5 bases between. The CDR3 spells CASSSLYEQYF. The CDR3 DNA is TGTGCCAGCAGCTCCCTATACGAGCAGTACTTC.

Written as DNA, the CDR3 is TGTGCCAGCAGCGAAACCGGGACAGGGTACCACGAGCAGTACTTC. This gives the protein CASSETGTGYHEQYF. J is TRBJ2-7 and V is TRBV7-2; 9 bases are shared with TRBD1. The germline gives CDR1 SGHTA, CDR2 FQGNSA. The V gene end was trimmed by 5 bases and the J gene end by 5 bases; junction bases not matched to a gene: 10. The CDR3 sequence is 15 residues long. Using reference TRBV7-2 and TRBJ2-7 for the parts outside the CDR3, the full variable domain is GAGVSQSPSNKVTEKGKDVELRCDPISGHTALYWYRQSLGQGLEFLIYFQGNSAPDKSGLPSDRFSAERTGGSVSTLTIQRTQQEDSAVYLCASSETGTGYHEQYFGPGTRLTVT.

In regard to this clone: Other DNA variants within this sample encode the same CDR3. The chain has TRBV6-6 and TRBJ1-1; the match to TRBD1 covers 10 bases. Germline loops: CDR1 MNHNY, CDR2 SVGAGI (reference sequence). Germline trimming cut 6 bases from V and 2 bases from J; bases unmatched to any gene: 3. The CDR3 covers 14 residues. In nucleotides, the CDR3 is TGTGCCAGCAGCCGACAGGGGGCTAACACTGAAGCTTTCTTT. Translation: CASSRQGANTEAFF.

This clone was detected a few times. The chain employs TRBV4-1 and TRBJ2-7; a possible D gene is TRBD1 (6 bases). CDR3 length equals 13 residues. V shed 0 bases and J shed 6 bases, with 9 bases lying between them. Germline CDR1 is MGHRA and CDR2 is YSYEKL. CDR3 DNA: TGCGCCAGCAGCCAAGAGATGGGGGCCGAGCAGTACTTC. Translated, it gives CASSQEMGAEQYF.

This clone occurred once. The rearrangement joins TRBV28 to TRBJ2-5, with D unresolved. The J call may be wrong; the DNA end is better matched by TRBJ2-7. Germline V gives CDR1 MDHEN, CDR2 SYDVKM. CDR3 size: 12 residues. The CDR3 spells CASSFEDYEQYF. The CDR3, as DNA: TGTGCCAGCAGTTTCGAGGACTACGAGCAGTACTTC.

This clone was recorded only once. The V and J genes are TRBV7-9 and TRBJ2-7; TRBD2 matches at 10 bases. The CDR3 covers 18 residues. Per germline, CDR1 SEHNR and CDR2 FQNEAQ (reference sequence). The ends lost 4 bases at V and 5 bases at J; junction bases unmatched: 17. This CDR3 reads CASSSRATSGFFWNEQYF. CDR3 coding DNA: TGTGCCAGCAGCTCAAGGGCGACTAGCGGGTTTTTTTGGAACGAGCAGTACTTC.

The chain couples TRBV6-6 to TRBJ1-5, with a weak D call TRBD1 (5 bases). Between the trimmed V and J ends, which lost 6 bases and 0 bases, there was a span of 12 bases. CDR3 size: 15 residues. Germline CDR1 MNHNY, CDR2 SVGAGI (reference sequence). As DNA, the CDR3 is TGTGCCAGCAGACACGACAGTTATAGCAATCAGCCCCAGCATTTT. Translated, it gives CASRHDSYSNQPQHF.

The gene calls are TRBV5-4 and TRBJ2-7, with D tentatively TRBD1 (5 bases). The CDR3 spans 13 residues. The ends were cut back, 0 bases at V and 4 bases at J, with 8 bases in the middle. Germline CDR1 and CDR2: SGHNT and YYREEE (reference sequence). The CDR3 nucleotides read TGTGCCAGCAGCTTGGGACAGAATTACGAGCAGTACTTC. Its protein is CASSLGQNYEQYF.

This rearrangement joins TRBV11-3 to TRBJ2-1; D perhaps matches TRBD1 (6 bases). Trimming cost V 1 base and J 9 bases, with 22 bases left between them. From germline, CDR1 is SGHNT and CDR2 YENEEA. The CDR3 covers 17 residues. The CDR3 here is CASSLGLQGPSGAEQFF. The CDR3 DNA follows: TGTGCCAGCAGCTTAGGCCTTCAGGGGCCCTCCGGAGCTGAGCAGTTCTTC.

The V gene is TRBV5-1, the J gene TRBJ2-5, with a weak D call TRBD1 (6 bases). The germline gives CDR1 SGHRS, CDR2 YFSETQ. Trimming cost V 2 bases and J 2 bases, with 10 bases left between them. The CDR3 runs to 14 residues. The DNA for the CDR3 is TGCGCCAGCAGCTTAAAGGGGGTGCAAGAGACCCAGTACTTC. Its protein is CASSLKGVQETQYF.

The V call is TRBV18, the J call TRBJ2-5; D remains ambiguous. Germline CDR1 is KGHSH and CDR2 is LQKENI. The CDR3 contains 12 residues. The ends were cut back, 3 bases at V and 4 bases at J, with 6 bases in the middle. CDR3 region: CASSPAVETQYF. The CDR3 DNA follows: TGTGCCAGCTCACCGGCGGTAGAGACCCAGTACTTC.

The chain recombines TRBV5-1 with TRBJ2-3, with 9 bases that match TRBD2. The ends lost 3 bases at V and 2 bases at J; junction bases unmatched: 4. CDR1 is SGHRS, CDR2 YFSETQ, per germline. The CDR3 is 15 residues long. CDR3 amino acids: CASSSAGGTTDTQYF. CDR3 DNA: TGCGCCAGCAGCTCGGCGGGGGGGACCACAGATACGCAGTATTTT. Full variable domain (rest looked up from reference TRBV5-1 and TRBJ2-3): KAGVTQTPRYLIKTRGQQVTLSCSPISGHRSVSWYQQTPGQGLQFLFEYFSETQRNKGNFPGRFSGRQFSNSRSEMNVSTLELGDSALYLCASSSAGGTTDTQYFGPGTRLTVL.

CDR3 in DNA: TGTGCCAGCACCAAGGGGCTGAACACTGAAGCTTTCTTT. Translating it yields CASTKGLNTEAFF. The chain employs TRBV2 and TRBJ1-1; D perhaps matches TRBD1 (5 bases). This CDR3 has 13 amino acids. The V end was cut by 7 bases, the J end by 0 bases, with 9 bases between. The germline gives CDR1 SNHLY, CDR2 FYNNEI.